Listed below are T cell receptor beta chains from one sample, sequenced in a study of blood T cell repertoires in COVID-19. TCRdb keeps only in-frame clones here, not all; method: immunoSEQ multiplex PCR. Counted here are approximately 500,000 clones, roughly nine tenths occurring once; the ten biggest clones make up 0.9%. Sequenced: peripheral blood. The receptors derive from a man aged 18 to 30 with COVID-19, enrolled during active disease. The CDR3 runs from the conserved cysteine through the conserved F or W. The D gene is left open where the match is weak. For some rows the clone size is stated as once, few or many, or as a class when expanded; others skip it.

clone_size: NA
j_call: TRBJ2-5
d_call: NA
v_call: TRBV19
cdr3_aa: CASSIGAETQYF
cdr3_nt: TGTGCCAGTAGTATAGGGGCGGAGACCCAGTACTTC

clone_size: NA
j_call: TRBJ1-5
d_call: TRBD1
v_call: TRBV24-1
cdr3_aa: CATSDTGERQPQHF
cdr3_nt: TGTGCCACCAGTGATACAGGGGAACGTCAGCCCCAGCATTTT

clone_size: NA
j_call: TRBJ2-3
d_call: TRBD1
v_call: TRBV24-1
cdr3_aa: CATSPGQGRADTQYF
cdr3_nt: TGTGCCACCAGTCCGGGACAGGGGCGGGCAGATACGCAGTATTTT

clone_size: NA
j_call: TRBJ2-1
d_call: NA
v_call: TRBV5-5
cdr3_aa: CASSLWQGIYNEQFF
cdr3_nt: TGTGCCAGCAGCTTGTGGCAGGGGATTTACAATGAGCAGTTCTTC

clone_size: NA
j_call: TRBJ1-4
d_call: TRBD1
v_call: TRBV5-1
cdr3_aa: CASSLTGLGNEKLFF
cdr3_nt: TGCGCCAGCAGCCTGACAGGGCTTGGGAATGAAAAACTGTTTTTT

clone_size: NA
j_call: TRBJ2-1
d_call: TRBD2
v_call: TRBV5-1
cdr3_aa: CASSFLAGGDNEQFF
cdr3_nt: TGCGCCAGCAGCTTTCTAGCGGGAGGGGACAATGAGCAGTTCTTC

clone_size: NA
j_call: TRBJ2-1
d_call: NA
v_call: TRBV18
cdr3_aa: CASSPLNREQFF
cdr3_nt: TGTGCCAGCTCACCTTTGAACAGGGAGCAGTTCTTC

clone_size: NA
j_call: TRBJ2-1
d_call: NA
v_call: TRBV29-1
cdr3_aa: CSGSTGTHEQFF
cdr3_nt: TGCAGCGGAAGTACAGGGACCCATGAGCAGTTCTTC

clone_size: NA
j_call: TRBJ2-3
d_call: TRBD1
v_call: TRBV29-1
cdr3_aa: CSVDGTGTDTQYF
cdr3_nt: TGCAGCGTGGACGGGACAGGGACAGATACGCAGTATTTT

clone_size: NA
j_call: TRBJ1-2
d_call: NA
v_call: TRBV12-3/TRBV12-4
cdr3_aa: CASSLIANYGYTF
cdr3_nt: TGTGCCAGCAGTTTAATAGCGAACTATGGCTACACCTTC

clone_size: NA
j_call: TRBJ2-7
d_call: TRBD2
v_call: TRBV2
cdr3_aa: CASSEFGGSSYEQYF
cdr3_nt: TGTGCCAGCAGTGAATTTGGCGGGAGTTCCTACGAGCAGTACTTC

clone_size: NA
j_call: TRBJ2-5
d_call: NA
v_call: TRBV5-4
cdr3_aa: CASSFGTTQETQYF
cdr3_nt: TGTGCCAGCAGCTTTGGGACAACCCAAGAGACCCAGTACTTC

clone_size: NA
j_call: TRBJ2-7
d_call: TRBD2
v_call: TRBV9
cdr3_aa: CASSEGLAGDYEQYF
cdr3_nt: TGTGCCAGCAGCGAGGGACTAGCGGGAGACTACGAGCAGTACTTC

clone_size: NA
j_call: TRBJ2-5
d_call: TRBD2
v_call: TRBV18
cdr3_aa: CASSPILLAGEETQYF
cdr3_nt: TGTGCCAGCTCACCTATTCTACTAGCGGGAGAAGAGACCCAGTACTTC

clone_size: NA
j_call: TRBJ1-1
d_call: NA
v_call: TRBV6-4
cdr3_aa: CASSGPRTDRNTEAFF
cdr3_nt: TGTGCCAGCAGTGGCCCTCGGACAGACCGGAACACTGAAGCTTTCTTT

clone_size: NA
j_call: TRBJ1-2
d_call: NA
v_call: TRBV14
cdr3_aa: CASSQESGDGYTF
cdr3_nt: TGTGCCAGCAGCCAAGAATCAGGGGATGGCTACACCTTC

clone_size: few
j_call: TRBJ1-2
d_call: TRBD1
v_call: TRBV27
cdr3_aa: CASSGSTGTGSGYTF
cdr3_nt: TGTGCCAGCAGTGGAAGCACCGGGACAGGGTCCGGCTACACCTTC

clone_size: NA
j_call: TRBJ1-5
d_call: TRBD1
v_call: TRBV12-5
cdr3_aa: CASGLVPTGWNQPQHF
cdr3_nt: TGTGCTAGTGGTTTGGTACCGACAGGGTGGAATCAGCCCCAGCATTTT

clone_size: NA
j_call: TRBJ2-7
d_call: NA
v_call: TRBV7-2
cdr3_aa: CASSPGVNGYEQYF
cdr3_nt: TGTGCCAGCAGCCCAGGGGTGAACGGATACGAGCAGTACTTC